The rows below give T cell receptor beta chains drawn from one sample of a study of tumor-infiltrating lymphocytes in primary liver carcinoma. TCRdb ran MiXCR on the multiplex PCR reads and lists one entry per CDR3 protein. The table shows approximately 330,000 distinct CDR3 sequences, with about 65% occurring only once. Sequencing used peripheral blood. These receptors were collected from a middle-aged man with primary liver carcinoma and hepatitis B virus infection. The CDR3 runs from the conserved cysteine through the conserved F or W. A D gene is named only where the DNA matches it firmly. Some rows have no size entry. The others give once, few or many, or a class for an expanded clone.

abundance: -
j_gene: TRBJ2-6
v_gene: TRBV11-2
d_gene: TRBD1
CDR3aa: CASSKTGVISRTNVLTF
CDR3nt: TGTGCCAGCAGCAAGACAGGGGTGATATCTAGGACCAACGTCCTGACTTTC

abundance: -
j_gene: TRBJ2-4
v_gene: TRBV20-1
d_gene: -
CDR3aa: CSAPSPRENIQYF
CDR3nt: TGCAGTGCCCCCAGTCCACGGGAAAACATTCAGTACTTC

abundance: many
j_gene: TRBJ1-2
v_gene: TRBV5-6
d_gene: -
CDR3aa: CASHPAANYGYTF
CDR3nt: TGTGCCAGCCACCCGGCCGCTAACTATGGCTACACCTTC

abundance: -
j_gene: TRBJ2-1
v_gene: TRBV6-1
d_gene: -
CDR3aa: CASSGGARSYNEQFF
CDR3nt: TGTGCCAGCAGTGGAGGAGCACGCTCCTACAATGAGCAGTTCTTC

abundance: -
j_gene: TRBJ2-3
v_gene: TRBV6-5
d_gene: -
CDR3aa: CATKSSGSVTDTQYF
CDR3nt: TGTGCCACGAAAAGCAGCGGGTCTGTCACAGATACGCAGTATTTT

abundance: few
j_gene: TRBJ2-1
v_gene: TRBV5-4
d_gene: TRBD1
CDR3aa: CASSFTGQGYNEQFF
CDR3nt: TGTGCCAGCAGCTTCACGGGACAGGGATACAATGAGCAGTTCTTC

abundance: many
j_gene: TRBJ1-5
v_gene: TRBV6-2/TRBV6-3
d_gene: TRBD1
CDR3aa: CASRAGQLVNQPQHF
CDR3nt: TGTGCCAGCAGAGCGGGACAGTTGGTAAATCAGCCCCAGCATTTT

abundance: -
j_gene: TRBJ2-3
v_gene: TRBV11-2
d_gene: TRBD2
CDR3aa: CAISSTPSGPVGTQYF
CDR3nt: TGTGCCATCAGCTCCACTCCTAGCGGCCCCGTGGGTACGCAGTATTTT

abundance: -
j_gene: TRBJ1-4
v_gene: TRBV11-2
d_gene: -
CDR3aa: CGSSMLANEKLFF
CDR3nt: TGTGGCAGCAGCATGTTGGCTAATGAAAAACTGTTTTTT

abundance: -
j_gene: TRBJ2-2
v_gene: TRBV11-2
d_gene: -
CDR3aa: CASSYSSFSEPKTGELFF
CDR3nt: TGTGCCAGCAGTTACTCATCTTTTAGCGAACCGAAGACCGGGGAGCTGTTTTTT

abundance: few
j_gene: TRBJ1-1
v_gene: TRBV30
d_gene: -
CDR3aa: CAWRGGGTEAFF
CDR3nt: TGTGCCTGGAGGGGGGGGGGCACTGAAGCTTTCTTT

abundance: few
j_gene: TRBJ2-7
v_gene: TRBV10-2
d_gene: -
CDR3aa: CASSGFEYEQYF
CDR3nt: TGCGCCAGCAGTGGTTTTGAATACGAGCAGTACTTC

abundance: -
j_gene: TRBJ1-1
v_gene: TRBV5-6
d_gene: TRBD1
CDR3aa: CASSPTGFDTEAFF
CDR3nt: TGTGCCAGCAGCCCGACAGGGTTTGACACTGAAGCTTTCTTT

abundance: -
j_gene: TRBJ2-5
v_gene: TRBV6-2/TRBV6-3
d_gene: -
CDR3aa: CASSLRLIPSQETQYF
CDR3nt: TGTGCCAGCAGTTTAAGACTGATCCCTAGTCAAGAGACCCAGTACTTC

abundance: -
j_gene: TRBJ1-1
v_gene: TRBV7-9
d_gene: -
CDR3aa: CASSWGGGSTEAFF
CDR3nt: TGTGCCAGCAGCTGGGGGGGTGGTAGCACTGAAGCTTTCTTT

abundance: -
j_gene: TRBJ1-5
v_gene: TRBV11-2
d_gene: -
CDR3aa: CASLAGQPQHF
CDR3nt: TGTGCCAGCTTAGCCGGACAGCCCCAGCATTTT

abundance: once
j_gene: TRBJ2-7
v_gene: TRBV6-5
d_gene: -
CDR3aa: CASREIGNYEQYF
CDR3nt: TGTGCCAGCAGGGAAATAGGGAACTACGAGCAGTACTTC

abundance: few
j_gene: TRBJ2-3
v_gene: TRBV6-6
d_gene: -
CDR3aa: CTSSSLGGKDTQYF
CDR3nt: TGTACCAGCAGCTCATTAGGCGGTAAAGATACGCAGTATTTT

abundance: many
j_gene: TRBJ2-5
v_gene: TRBV29-1
d_gene: -
CDR3aa: CSVADRNHQETQYF
CDR3nt: TGCAGCGTGGCTGACAGGAACCACCAAGAGACCCAGTACTTC

abundance: -
j_gene: TRBJ2-6
v_gene: TRBV13
d_gene: -
CDR3aa: CATSFLDGSGANVLTF
CDR3nt: TGTGCCACCAGCTTCCTGGACGGCTCTGGGGCCAACGTCCTGACTTTC

abundance: -
j_gene: TRBJ1-5
v_gene: TRBV11-2
d_gene: TRBD1
CDR3aa: CANSPGTGGISNQPQYF
CDR3nt: TGTGCCAACAGCCCAGGGACAGGGGGCATTAGCAATCAGCCCCAGTATTTC

abundance: -
j_gene: TRBJ1-5
v_gene: TRBV28
d_gene: -
CDR3aa: CASSPDEGQGSQPQHF
CDR3nt: TGTGCCAGCAGCCCAGATGAGGGGCAGGGCAGTCAGCCCCAGCATTTT

abundance: -
j_gene: TRBJ2-1
v_gene: TRBV11-2
d_gene: TRBD1
CDR3aa: CATGQGYNEQFF
CDR3nt: TGCGCCACGGGACAGGGATACAATGAGCAGTTCTTC

abundance: -
j_gene: TRBJ2-6
v_gene: TRBV28
d_gene: -
CDR3aa: CASSPPIGANVLTF
CDR3nt: TGTGCCAGCAGTCCTCCGATCGGGGCCAACGTCCTGACTTTC

abundance: -
j_gene: TRBJ2-3
v_gene: TRBV6-6
d_gene: -
CDR3aa: CTSKGSTDTQYF
CDR3nt: TGTACCAGTAAGGGTAGCACAGATACGCAGTATTTT

abundance: few
j_gene: TRBJ2-4
v_gene: TRBV28
d_gene: TRBD1
CDR3aa: CASSSGTGQFTYF
CDR3nt: TGTGCCAGCAGTAGTGGGACAGGGCAATTCACGTACTTC

abundance: few
j_gene: TRBJ2-7
v_gene: TRBV30
d_gene: -
CDR3aa: CAWSPQVAYEQYF
CDR3nt: TGTGCCTGGAGTCCCCAGGTGGCCTACGAGCAGTACTTC

abundance: -
j_gene: TRBJ2-1
v_gene: TRBV5-4
d_gene: TRBD2
CDR3aa: CASSGGGLAGYNEQFF
CDR3nt: TGTGCCAGCAGCGGGGGGGGACTAGCGGGATACAATGAGCAGTTCTTC

abundance: -
j_gene: TRBJ2-7
v_gene: TRBV6-5
d_gene: TRBD1
CDR3aa: CASKTGTGVSYEQYF
CDR3nt: TGTGCCAGCAAAACCGGGACAGGGGTATCCTACGAGCAGTACTTC

abundance: many
j_gene: TRBJ2-1
v_gene: TRBV5-5
d_gene: -
CDR3aa: CASSLELSSYNEQFF
CDR3nt: TGTGCCAGCAGCTTAGAGCTAAGCTCCTACAATGAGCAGTTCTTC

abundance: -
j_gene: TRBJ2-2
v_gene: TRBV11-2
d_gene: TRBD2
CDR3aa: CASSLVGSGGLTGELFF
CDR3nt: TGTGCCAGCAGCTTAGTCGGGTCGGGAGGGCTCACCGGGGAGCTGTTTTTT

abundance: once
j_gene: TRBJ2-7
v_gene: TRBV11-2
d_gene: -
CDR3aa: CASNLSLTYEQYF
CDR3nt: TGTGCCAGCAACTTGTCCTTGACCTATGAGCAGTACTTC

abundance: -
j_gene: TRBJ1-2
v_gene: TRBV11-2
d_gene: -
CDR3aa: CASSLWRGSQNYGYTF
CDR3nt: TGTGCCAGCAGCTTGTGGAGGGGTTCTCAGAACTATGGCTACACCTTC

abundance: many
j_gene: TRBJ2-1
v_gene: TRBV4-2
d_gene: -
CDR3aa: CASSQEDSSYNEQFF
CDR3nt: TGTGCCAGCAGCCAAGAGGACAGTAGCTACAATGAGCAGTTCTTC

abundance: -
j_gene: TRBJ2-5
v_gene: TRBV11-1
d_gene: -
CDR3aa: CASSFGLETQYF
CDR3nt: TGTGCCAGCAGCTTTGGCCTTGAGACCCAGTACTTC

abundance: many
j_gene: TRBJ2-5
v_gene: TRBV6-6
d_gene: TRBD2
CDR3aa: CASRLGGEQETQYF
CDR3nt: TGTGCCAGCCGCCTCGGGGGGGAGCAAGAGACCCAGTACTTC

abundance: -
j_gene: TRBJ2-5
v_gene: TRBV6-2/TRBV6-3
d_gene: TRBD2
CDR3aa: CASSYSSGRARETQYF
CDR3nt: TGTGCCAGCAGTTACTCGAGCGGGAGGGCCAGAGAGACCCAGTACTTC

abundance: few
j_gene: TRBJ2-3
v_gene: TRBV7-9
d_gene: -
CDR3aa: CASSPKTEADTQYF
CDR3nt: TGTGCCAGCAGCCCCAAGACAGAAGCAGATACGCAGTATTTT

abundance: -
j_gene: TRBJ2-1
v_gene: TRBV10-2
d_gene: TRBD2
CDR3aa: CASTLAGGTNEQFF
CDR3nt: TGCGCCAGCACGCTAGCGGGAGGGACCAATGAGCAGTTCTTC

abundance: few
j_gene: TRBJ2-7
v_gene: TRBV28
d_gene: TRBD2
CDR3aa: CATSPGLAGFLWEQYF
CDR3nt: TGTGCCACGTCTCCGGGACTAGCGGGATTCCTCTGGGAGCAGTACTTC

abundance: -
j_gene: TRBJ1-2
v_gene: TRBV6-2/TRBV6-3
d_gene: -
CDR3aa: CASRLAGSGYGYTF
CDR3nt: TGTGCCAGCAGGCTGGCAGGGTCTGGGTATGGCTACACCTTC

abundance: -
j_gene: TRBJ2-7
v_gene: TRBV6-2/TRBV6-3
d_gene: -
CDR3aa: CASSYSAGKGVNKQYF
CDR3nt: TGTGCCAGCAGCTACTCGGCCGGGAAGGGAGTCAACAAGCAGTACTTC